The 19 T cell receptor beta chains below come from one sample, sequenced in a study of CDR3 diversity in severe acne. One entry per CDR3 protein, called by TCRdb with MiXCR from the PCR reads. The repertoire consists of tens of thousands of distinct CDR3 sequences, with about half occurring once and the leading ten covering around 10%. Sequenced sample: blood. These receptors all stem from a male donor with severe acne vulgaris.

This clonotype has ten or more counts. One end of the junction fails to match germline, which may point to a read error. This CDR3 is CASSSGAGNEKLFF. The CDR3 DNA reads as TGTGCTAGCAGCTCAGGAGCTGGTAATGAAAAACTGTTTTTT. The chain recombines TRBV7-7 with TRBJ1-4; unclear D gene. CDR3 length equals 14 residues. Germline loops: CDR1 SSHAT, CDR2 FNYEAQ (reference sequence). Combining the CDR3 with reference TRBV7-7 and TRBJ1-4 gives the whole variable domain GAGVSQSPRYKVTKRGQDVTLRCDPISSHATLYWYQQALGQGPEFLTYFNYEAQPDKSGLPSDRFSAERPEGSISTLTIQRTEQRDSAMYRCASSSGAGNEKLFFGSGTQLSVL.

J is TRBJ2-1 and V is TRBV20-1; 8 bases align to TRBD2. The CDR3 is 14 residues long. Trimming cost V 0 bases and J 8 bases; bases outside gene matches: 6. Looked up from germline, CDR1 is DFQATT and CDR2 is SNEGSKA (reference sequence). The CDR3 nucleotides are TGCAGTGCTAGAGATATGAGCGGGAGCCATGAGCAGTTCTTC. Translation gives CSARDMSGSHEQFF.

Comments on this clonotype: A single base separates this from a much larger clone, so it may be a read error. The genes are TRBV7-9 and TRBJ2-3; TRBD1 or TRBD2 may be the D gene (5 bases each). The ends were cut back, 0 bases at V and 15 bases at J, with 13 bases in the middle. The length of the CDR3 is 12 residues. Germline V gene lookup returns CDR1 SEHNR and CDR2 FQNEAQ (reference sequence). CDR3 sequence: CASSLAGERPYF. The CDR3 DNA is TGTGCCAGCAGCTTAGCGGGGGAGCGGCCATATTTT.

V and J are TRBV13 and TRBJ1-3; D is undetermined. With 2 bases removed from V and 6 bases from J, the gap between germline ends came to 8 bases. The CDR3 runs 13 residues. Germline CDR1 PRHDT, CDR2 FYEKMQ (reference sequence). CDR3 residues: CASSLRAVNTIYF. For the CDR3, the DNA is TGTGCCAGCAGCTTAAGGGCTGTAAACACCATATATTTT.

Worth noting for this clonotype: A read error is possible here, since a much larger clone lies one base away. This sequence joins TRBV6-1 and TRBJ2-7; weak D call: TRBD1 (6 bases). Trimming removed 6 bases at V and 3 bases at J, with 21 bases between. The germline gives CDR1 MNHNS, CDR2 SASEGT. This CDR3 region has 16 residues. CDR3 DNA: TGTGCCAGCAGCGGCTCCGGGACATGGGGCCTCTACGAGCAGTACTTC. Protein sequence: CASSGSGTWGLYEQYF.

The V gene is TRBV4-1, the J gene TRBJ2-5, with D perhaps TRBD1 (5 bases). The germline V gene has CDR1 MGHRA and CDR2 YSYEKL. This CDR3 comprises 11 residues. The V gene lost 6 bases and the J gene lost 5 bases, with 7 bases spanning the gap. The CDR3 region has the DNA TGCGCCAGCAGATCAGGGGAGACCCAGTACTTC. Protein sequence: CASRSGETQYF.

This clonotype occurred many times. This chain joins TRBV28 and TRBJ1-2, with a weak D call TRBD1 (5 bases). From germline, CDR1 is MDHEN and CDR2 SYDVKM. This CDR3 has 14 amino acids. The V and J ends lost 5 bases and 4 bases respectively, with 14 bases between them. CDR3 sequence reads: CASSKAGGGYGYTF. The CDR3 region has the DNA TGTGCCAGCAGTAAGGCGGGGGGTGGCTATGGCTACACCTTC.

Worth noting for this clonotype: This may arise from a read error, as a much more abundant clone is one base away. This sequence joins TRBV2 and TRBJ2-1; 7 bases fit TRBD2. Germline V lookup: CDR1 SNHLY, CDR2 FYNNEI. CDR3 length equals 17 residues. Unmatched junction bases numbered 12, after V lost 0 bases and J lost 7 bases. The DNA of the CDR3 is TGTGCCAGCAGTGAAGCTGGTTGCGGGAGCCGATCGAATGAGCAGTTCTTC. Its protein is CASSEAGCGSRSNEQFF.

A remark on this clonotype: Given a much more abundant clone one base away, this may be a read error. V gene TRBV5-4 combines with J gene TRBJ2-1; D remains ambiguous. In germline, CDR1 is SGHNT, CDR2 YYREEE (reference sequence). This CDR3 is built from 15 residues. The CDR3: CANSLGSAPINEQFF. As DNA, the CDR3 is TGTGCCAACAGCTTGGGAAGCGCACCCATCAATGAGCAGTTCTTC.

V is TRBV20-1 and J is TRBJ2-7, with 8 nucleotides matching TRBD2. The CDR3 loop spans 13 amino acids. CDR1 is DFQATT, CDR2 SNEGSKA, per germline (reference sequence). With 7 bases clipped from V and 4 bases from J, the junction kept 9 bases outside the gene matches. This CDR3 is CSDSSGTQYEQYF. The CDR3 DNA sequence: TGCAGTGATAGTAGCGGGACTCAATACGAGCAGTACTTC.

This clonotype was counted only a few times. The J gene is TRBJ1-1, the V gene TRBV29-1, with D possibly matching TRBD1 (5 bases). The CDR3 runs 13 residues. CDR1 and CDR2 (germline): SQVTM, ANQGSEA. The V and J ends lost 4 bases and 8 bases respectively, with 17 bases between them. Written as DNA, the CDR3 is TGCAGCGTTGGGACCCTCAGATGGGGGGAAGCTTTCTTT. Protein: CSVGTLRWGEAFF.

The J gene is TRBJ2-1, the V gene TRBV6-2 or TRBV6-3; TRBD2 matches at 8 bases. The V and J ends lost 5 bases and 7 bases, in that order; junction bases with no gene match: 4. The CDR3 runs to 13 residues. CDR1 is MNHEY and CDR2 is SVGEGT in the germline V gene. CDR3 region: CASSSGSSNEQFF. Here the CDR3 DNA reads TGTGCCAGCAGTAGCGGGAGTAGTAATGAGCAGTTCTTC.

The chain links TRBV9 to TRBJ2-7; TRBD1 is a possible D gene (6 bases). V was trimmed by 0 bases and J by 0 bases, leaving 10 bases between them. Germline V gives CDR1 SGDLS, CDR2 YYNGEE. This CDR3 region has 15 residues. In nucleotides, the CDR3 is TGTGCCAGCAGCGTAGAGGCAGGGGTCTCCTACGAGCAGTACTTC. It is translated as CASSVEAGVSYEQYF.

This clonotype was counted a few times. This rearrangement joins TRBV2 to TRBJ2-7; D may be TRBD1 (5 bases). This CDR3 region has 12 residues. Germline CDR1 SNHLY, CDR2 FYNNEI. V gave up 7 bases and J gave up 2 bases, with 9 bases separating them. CDR3 sequence reads: CASTQGTYEQYF. CDR3 nucleotides: TGTGCCAGCACCCAGGGAACCTACGAGCAGTACTTC. The full variable domain, in which reference TRBV2 and TRBJ2-7 provide the parts outside the CDR3, is EPEVTQTPSHQVTQMGQEVILRCVPISNHLYFYWYRQILGQKVEFLVSFYNNEISEKSEIFDDQFSVERPDGSNFTLKIRSTKLEDSAMYFCASTQGTYEQYFGPGTRLTVT.

Many counts were recorded for this clonotype. The V and J genes are TRBV20-1 and TRBJ2-7; no clear D gene. The length of the CDR3 is 13 residues. With 1 base removed from V and 1 base from J, the gap between germline ends came to 8 bases. The germline CDR1 and CDR2 sequences are DFQATT and SNEGSKA (reference sequence). The DNA of the CDR3 is TGCAGTGCTAGAGTTGAGGATTCCTACGAGCAGTACGTC. As protein: CSARVEDSYEQYV.

The chain recombines TRBV2 with TRBJ2-7; no clear D. CDR3 size: 12 residues. V dropped 4 bases and J dropped 4 bases, with 8 bases sitting between them. CDR1 and CDR2 (germline): SNHLY, FYNNEI. The CDR3 loop is CASSGGLYEQYF. CDR3 sequence (DNA): TGTGCCAGCAGTGGGGGTTTATACGAGCAGTACTTC. The full variable domain, its missing parts supplied by reference TRBV2 and TRBJ2-7, is EPEVTQTPSHQVTQMGQEVILRCVPISNHLYFYWYRQILGQKVEFLVSFYNNEISEKSEIFDDQFSVERPDGSNFTLKIRSTKLEDSAMYFCASSGGLYEQYFGPGTRLTVT.

The J gene is TRBJ2-2, the V gene TRBV7-6; the match to TRBD2 covers 9 bases. Unmatched junction bases numbered 6, after V lost 0 bases and J lost 4 bases. CDR3 length equals 17 residues. Per germline, CDR1 SGHVS and CDR2 FNYEAQ. The CDR3 DNA is TGTGCCAGCAGCTTAGCGATAGCGGGAGCCCTCACCGGGGAGCTGTTTTTT. Translated, it gives CASSLAIAGALTGELFF.

This rearrangement joins TRBV20-1 to TRBJ1-5; D call uncertain. Trimming took off 6 bases at V and 1 base at J, with 25 bases between the two ends. Germline V gene data show CDR1 as DFQATT and CDR2 as SNEGSKA (reference sequence). CDR3 length: 18 residues. Written as DNA, the CDR3 is TGCAGTGCCTCAGGATTTGCGGGGAAGGGAGGGAGCAATCAGCCCCAGCATTTT. It is translated as CSASGFAGKGGSNQPQHF.

The chain has TRBV10-3 and TRBJ1-1; D gene ambiguous. The V end was cut by 2 bases, the J end by 0 bases, with 10 bases between. CDR1 and CDR2 (germline): ENHRY, SYGVKD. The CDR3 has 15 residues. The CDR3 DNA reads as TGTGCCATCAGTGAGGCAAGTACGGTGAACACTGAAGCTTTCTTT. It specifies CAISEASTVNTEAFF.